The clone carrying this T cell receptor beta chain was picked up a small number of times. MiXCR, applied by TCRdb to the RT-PCR reads, yields one record per CDR3 protein. The sample contains about 700,000 distinct CDR3 sequences, about 14% of which appear only once. The germline V gene encodes CDR1 SQVTM and CDR2 ANQGSEA. Trimming shortened V by 5 bases and J by 6 bases, and 20 bases separated the two germline ends. CDR3 size: 15 residues. Input material: memory CD4+ T cells from blood. The genes are TRBV29-1 and TRBJ2-1, with a tentative D call TRBD2 (6 bases). The sequence was obtained from a female donor in good health, serving as a healthy control. This CDR3 reads CSVLRQGGRGNEQFF. CDR3 nucleotides: TGCAGCGTTCTAAGGCAGGGAGGAAGGGGCAATGAGCAGTTCTTC.